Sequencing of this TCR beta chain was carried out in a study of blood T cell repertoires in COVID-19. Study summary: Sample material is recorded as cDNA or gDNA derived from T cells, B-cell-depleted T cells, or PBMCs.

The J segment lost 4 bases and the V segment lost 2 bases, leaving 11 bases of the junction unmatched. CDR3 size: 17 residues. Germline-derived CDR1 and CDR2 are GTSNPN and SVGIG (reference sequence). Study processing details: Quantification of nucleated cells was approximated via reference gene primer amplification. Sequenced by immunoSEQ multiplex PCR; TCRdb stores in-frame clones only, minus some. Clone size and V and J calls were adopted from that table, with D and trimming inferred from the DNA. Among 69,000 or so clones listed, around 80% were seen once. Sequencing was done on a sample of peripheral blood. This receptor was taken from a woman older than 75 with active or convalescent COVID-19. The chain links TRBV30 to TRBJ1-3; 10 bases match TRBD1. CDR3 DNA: TGTGCCTGGAGTCCGAGTTTGACAGGGGGCTCCGGAAACACCATATATTTT. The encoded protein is CAWSPSLTGGSGNTIYF.